This TCR beta chain was sequenced for a study of T cell responses to AZD1222 COVID-19 vaccine. Points from the study as a whole: Among those given AZD1222, only six were seropositive at baseline. The study found Spike-specific TCR breadth and depth rose after two AZD1222 doses.

Assay used: immunoSEQ multiplex PCR; TCRdb lists only in-frame clones, some missing. This table holds some 65,000 clones, 79% found once. With respect to this clone: Its cognate antigen is unknown.

The CDR3 totals 13 residues. Germline CDR1 is SGHDT and CDR2 is YYEEEE. Unmatched junction bases numbered 2, after V lost 5 bases and J lost 4 bases. The receptor's source is an adult in good health. The material sequenced was peripheral blood, taken on day 0 of MenACWY control vaccination. The chain couples TRBV5-6 to TRBJ1-4, with TRBD1 matching over 7 bases. This CDR3 is CASRGTVNEKLFF. DNA for the CDR3: TGTGCCAGCAGAGGGACAGTTAATGAAAAACTGTTTTTT.